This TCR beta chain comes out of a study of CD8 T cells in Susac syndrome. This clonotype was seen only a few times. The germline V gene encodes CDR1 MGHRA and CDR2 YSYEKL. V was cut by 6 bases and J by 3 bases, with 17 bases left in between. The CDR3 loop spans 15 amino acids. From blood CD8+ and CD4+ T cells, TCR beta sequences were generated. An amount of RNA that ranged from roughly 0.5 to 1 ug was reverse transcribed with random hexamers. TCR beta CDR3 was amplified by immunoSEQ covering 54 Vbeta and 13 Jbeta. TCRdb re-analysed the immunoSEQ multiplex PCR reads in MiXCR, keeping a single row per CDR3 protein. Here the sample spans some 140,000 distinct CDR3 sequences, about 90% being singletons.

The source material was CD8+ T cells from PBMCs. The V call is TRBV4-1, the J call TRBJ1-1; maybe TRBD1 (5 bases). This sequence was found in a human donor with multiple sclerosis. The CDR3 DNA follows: TGCGCCAGCAGTCGCAGGGTGGCTGGCGACACTGAAGCTTTCTTT. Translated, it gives CASSRRVAGDTEAFF.